This T cell receptor beta chain stems from a study of CD8+ T cells in alopecia areata. Treatment specified: oral pan-JAK inhibitor, 5-10 mg twice daily. Between the trimmed V and J ends, which lost 1 base and 10 bases, there was a span of 10 bases. The germline V gene has CDR1 SGDLS and CDR2 YYNGEE. The CDR3 contains 12 residues. cDNA serving as the sequencing template came from extracted, reverse transcribed RNA. The assay was immunoSEQ multiplex PCR, and TCRdb's table has in-frame clones only and misses some. Of approximately 160,000 clones listed, less than 70% were seen once; the top ten hold approximately 15%.

The source is a human donor with alopecia areata. The material was CD4+ T cells sorted from blood, obtained at week 24, from a patient treated with tofacitinib. The chain carries TRBV9 and TRBJ2-3; perhaps D is TRBD1 or TRBD2 (5 bases each). Written as DNA, the CDR3 is TGTGCCAGCAGCGTACCTCAGGGAGCGCAGTATTTT. This encodes CASSVPQGAQYF.